Shown below are 15 T cell receptor beta chains from a single sample sequenced in a study of early T cells in non-severe SARS-CoV-2 infection. TCRdb re-analysed the 5' RACE reads in MiXCR, keeping a single row per CDR3 protein. The repertoire holds 35,000 to 45,000 distinct CDR3 sequences, with less than 7% as singletons. The input for sequencing was whole blood, taken at baseline. The source of these receptors is an adult who was a healthcare worker with PCR-confirmed SARS-CoV-2 infection or an uninfected control (not recorded which).

The rearrangement joins TRBV3-1 to TRBJ1-2, with 11 bases matching TRBD1. V was clipped by 0 bases and J by 4 bases; unmatched bases: 4. The germline gives CDR1 LGHDT, CDR2 YNNKEL (reference sequence). CDR3 length equals 16 residues. This CDR3 reads CASSQDPGTGGYGYTF. DNA of the CDR3: TGTGCCAGCAGCCAAGATCCAGGGACAGGGGGCTATGGCTACACCTTC.

The table lists this clonotype with many counts. This chain joins TRBV20-1 and TRBJ1-5, with D unclear. The CDR3 length is 15 residues. Germline V CDR1 and CDR2: DFQATT, SNEGSKA (reference sequence). Trimming took off 3 bases at V and 2 bases at J, with 14 bases between the two ends. This chain's CDR3 is CSASPARGGNQPQHF. The CDR3 bases are TGCAGTGCTAGCCCCGCGCGGGGAGGCAATCAGCCCCAGCATTTT.

This clonotype was observed many times. The chain links TRBV28 to TRBJ1-4; no definite D call. Between the trimmed V and J ends, which lost 3 bases and 8 bases, there was a span of 13 bases. Looked up from germline, CDR1 is MDHEN and CDR2 is SYDVKM. This CDR3 spans 14 amino acids. CDR3 in amino acids: CASSFPSRPEKLFF. DNA of the CDR3: TGTGCCAGCAGTTTCCCCTCTAGACCCGAAAAACTGTTTTTT.

This clonotype has just a few counts. This chain connects TRBV24-1 to TRBJ1-1, with unresolved D. The germline V gene has CDR1 KGHDR and CDR2 SFDVKD. V was cut by 3 bases and J by 4 bases, with 8 bases left in between. The CDR3 loop spans 13 amino acids. The CDR3 DNA sequence: TGTGCCACCAGTGATGCGTCAAGCACTGAAGCTTTCTTT. Translated, it gives CATSDASSTEAFF.

V and J are TRBV5-4 and TRBJ1-3; TRBD1 aligns across 9 bases. The CDR3 sequence is 16 residues long. Trimming took 2 bases from V and 0 from J; bases not matched to a gene: 3. The V gene's germline CDR1 is SGHNT and CDR2 YYREEE (reference sequence). The chain's CDR3 is CASSFQQGASGNTIYF. In nucleotides, the CDR3 is TGTGCCAGCAGCTTCCAACAGGGGGCCTCTGGAAACACCATATATTTT.

This clonotype came up many times. The chain uses TRBV6-2 or TRBV6-3 and TRBJ2-1, with 9 positions matching TRBD2. There are 13 residues in the CDR3. Germline trimming cut 6 bases from V and 4 bases from J; bases unmatched to any gene: 1. CDR1 MNHEY and CDR2 SVGEGT come from the germline V gene. The CDR3 DNA follows: TGTGCCAGCAGACTAGCGGGTTACAATGAGCAGTTCTTC. Its protein product is CASRLAGYNEQFF.

This clonotype was seen only once. One base away lies a much larger clone, so this may be a sequencing read error. The V and J genes are TRBV6-2 or TRBV6-3 and TRBJ2-1; 8 positions agree with TRBD2. The J call may not be correct, given that the DNA end is closer to TRBJ2-7. CDR3 length equals 14 residues. Germline V gene data show CDR1 as MNHEY and CDR2 as SVGEGT. CDR3 sequence (DNA): TGTGCCAGCAGTAGCGGCCGGGAGGGGAATGAGCAGTACTTC. Its translation is CASSSGREGNEQYF.

This clonotype was detected a few times. V usage is TRBV6-5 and J usage is TRBJ2-5; 8 bases are shared with TRBD1. This CDR3 spans 14 amino acids. The V segment lost 5 bases and the J segment 5 bases; nucleotides outside the gene matches: 7. CDR1 MNHEY and CDR2 SVGAGI come from the germline V gene. Here the CDR3 reads CASSLRQGLETQYF. CDR3 sequence (DNA): TGTGCCAGCAGTCTTAGACAGGGGTTGGAGACCCAGTACTTC.

This clonotype was detected only a few times. This sequence joins TRBV20-1 and TRBJ2-1; TRBD2 matches 9 bases. CDR1 and CDR2 from the germline V gene are DFQATT and SNEGSKA (reference sequence). The length of the CDR3 is 13 residues. J was trimmed by 5 bases and V by 3 bases; bases with no gene match: 2. As DNA, the CDR3 is TGCAGTGCTAGCCGACTAGCGGACAATGAGCAGTTCTTC. It codes for CSASRLADNEQFF.

This clonotype was detected a few times. The V and J genes are TRBV20-1 and TRBJ2-3; D might be TRBD2 (5 bases). This CDR3 has 12 amino acids. V was pared by 6 bases and J by 4 bases, with 11 bases between. Germline V gene sequence: CDR1 DFQATT, CDR2 SNEGSKA (reference sequence). CDR3 in amino acids: CSAPLVADTQYF. CDR3 in DNA: TGCAGTGCACCACTAGTTGCAGATACGCAGTATTTT.

In this sample, this clonotype turned up many times. V is TRBV5-1 and J is TRBJ1-1; D is uncertain. The CDR3 has 14 amino acids. Germline-derived CDR1 and CDR2 are SGHRS and YFSETQ. V shed 2 bases and J shed 1 base, with 9 bases lying between them. CDR3 in amino acids: CASSFGPSNTEAFF. CDR3 sequence (DNA): TGCGCCAGCAGCTTCGGCCCCTCGAACACTGAAGCTTTCTTT.

This clonotype was observed at least ten times. V gene TRBV3-1 combines with J gene TRBJ2-7; D is uncertain. The CDR3 has 14 residues. Germline lookup yields CDR1 LGHDT and CDR2 YNNKEL (reference sequence). Trimming shortened V by 4 bases and J by 2 bases, and 12 bases separated the two germline ends. DNA for the CDR3: TGTGCCAGCAGCCCCCATTCGGGTACCTACGAGCAGTACTTC. Its protein is CASSPHSGTYEQYF.

Notes on this clonotype: One end of the junction varies from germline; a read error may be responsible. The rearrangement links TRBV14 to TRBJ1-2; D is unclear. This CDR3 has 12 amino acids. Germline loops: CDR1 SGHDN, CDR2 FVKESK. The CDR3 nucleotides read TGTGCCAACAGCTCGCTCAACTATGGCTACACCTTC. It translates to CANSSLNYGYTF. Full variable domain (outside the CDR3, taken from reference TRBV14 and TRBJ1-2): EAGVTQFPSHSVIEKGQTVTLRCDPISGHDNLYWYRRVMGKEIKFLLHFVKESKQDESGMPNNRFLAERTGGTYSTLKVQPAELEDSGVYFCANSSLNYGYTFGSGTRLTVV.

Ten or more counts support this clonotype. V is TRBV24-1 and J is TRBJ2-2; TRBD2 aligns across 12 bases. CDR1 and CDR2 from the germline V gene are KGHDR and SFDVKD. V was clipped by 5 bases and J by 4 bases; unmatched bases: 13. This CDR3 is built from 19 residues. The CDR3 DNA sequence: TGTGCCACCAGTGTCCTGTCCCTAGCGGGAGGGCGCGTCACCGGGGAGCTGTTTTTT. Amino acids: CATSVLSLAGGRVTGELFF.

This clonotype was observed many times. The chain couples TRBV3-1 to TRBJ1-5, with a possible D match to TRBD1 (6 bases). This CDR3 spans 14 amino acids. Trimming took off 1 base at V and 7 bases at J, with 11 bases between the two ends. Germline CDR1 reads LGHDT; CDR2 reads YNNKEL (reference sequence). CDR3 sequence (DNA): TGTGCCAGCAGCCAAGTAGGGGGGCTCCAGCCCCAGCATTTT. Translating it yields CASSQVGGLQPQHF.